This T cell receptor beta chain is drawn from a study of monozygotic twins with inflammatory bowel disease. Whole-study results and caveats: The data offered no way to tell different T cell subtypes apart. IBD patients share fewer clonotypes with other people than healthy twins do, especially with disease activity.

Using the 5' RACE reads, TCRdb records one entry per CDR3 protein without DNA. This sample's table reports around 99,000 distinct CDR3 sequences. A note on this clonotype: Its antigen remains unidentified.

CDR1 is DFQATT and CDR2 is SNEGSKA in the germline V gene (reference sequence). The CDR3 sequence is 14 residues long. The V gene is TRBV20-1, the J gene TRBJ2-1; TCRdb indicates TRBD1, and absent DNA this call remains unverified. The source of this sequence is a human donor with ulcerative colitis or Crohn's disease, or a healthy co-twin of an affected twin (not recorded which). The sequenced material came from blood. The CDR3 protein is CSAARGARVNEQFF.